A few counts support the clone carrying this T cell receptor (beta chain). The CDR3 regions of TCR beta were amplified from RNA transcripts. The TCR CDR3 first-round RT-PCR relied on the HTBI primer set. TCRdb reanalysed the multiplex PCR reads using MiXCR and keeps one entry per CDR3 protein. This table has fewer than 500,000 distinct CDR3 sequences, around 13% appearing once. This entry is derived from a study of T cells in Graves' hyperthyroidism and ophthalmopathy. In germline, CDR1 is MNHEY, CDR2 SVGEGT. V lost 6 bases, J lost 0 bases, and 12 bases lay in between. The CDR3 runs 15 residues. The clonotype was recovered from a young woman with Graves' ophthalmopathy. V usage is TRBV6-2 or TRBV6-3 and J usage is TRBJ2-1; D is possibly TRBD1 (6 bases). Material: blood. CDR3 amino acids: CASSQQGDSYNEQFF. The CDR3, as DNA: TGTGCCAGCAGCCAACAGGGCGACTCCTACAATGAGCAGTTCTTC.